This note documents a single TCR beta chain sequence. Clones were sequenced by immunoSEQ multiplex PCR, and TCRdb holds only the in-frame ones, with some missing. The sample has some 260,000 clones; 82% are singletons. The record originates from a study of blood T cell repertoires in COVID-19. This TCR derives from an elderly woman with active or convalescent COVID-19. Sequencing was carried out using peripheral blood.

Here the CDR3 DNA reads TGTGCCAGCAGCCGAGGGACTAGCGCGTCCGGGGAGCTGTTTTTT. Translation gives CASSRGTSASGELFF. The V gene is TRBV5-4, the J gene TRBJ2-2; 10 positions agree with TRBD2. This CDR3 has 15 residues. Unmatched junction bases numbered 6, after V lost 4 bases and J lost 6 bases. Germline lookup yields CDR1 SGHNT and CDR2 YYREEE (reference sequence).